This T cell receptor (beta chain) originates from a study of neurological immune-mediated disorders. This clonotype is classed as medium-sized (0.01 to 0.1%). Per the germline V gene, CDR1 is SGHRS and CDR2 is YFSETQ. This CDR3 is built from 13 residues. V was clipped by 3 bases and J by 4 bases, with 8 bases between them. A single record per CDR3 protein comes from TCRdb applying MiXCR to the 5' RACE reads. The sample lists approximately 23,000 distinct CDR3 sequences, about 10% occurring once. The sequence came from a woman aged 55-70 years with HTLV-1-associated myelopathy (HAM/TSP). The specimen sequenced was PBMCs. This chain connects TRBV5-1 to TRBJ1-3; D is uncertain. This chain's CDR3 is CASSSGPGNTIYF. In DNA, the CDR3 is TGCGCCAGCAGCTCTGGTCCCGGAAACACCATATATTTT.